This TCR beta chain was obtained from a study of cytomegalovirus exposure and HLA in healthy donors. CDR1 is MNHEY and CDR2 is SVGAGI in the germline V gene. Germline trimming cut 5 bases from V and 6 bases from J; bases unmatched to any gene: 3. The CDR3 consists of 14 residues. Assay: immunoSEQ multiplex PCR; the TCRdb copy retains only in-frame clones and omits some. The table has 250,000 to 350,000 clones, roughly 88% seen once. The sequenced material came from PBMCs. The rearrangement joins TRBV6-5 to TRBJ1-4; 10 bases agree with TRBD1. The TCR originated in a young man in good health and CMV-seronegative. This CDR3 reads CASSGDRGHEKLFF. CDR3 DNA sequence: TGTGCCAGCAGTGGGGACAGGGGACATGAAAAACTGTTTTTT.